This T cell receptor (beta chain) came from a study of T cell responses to AZD1222 COVID-19 vaccine. General study results and limits: The donor group comprised mostly white British people and more females; the analysis possibly underestimated clonal diversity. The span of vaccine-associated CD4 TCRs extended across spike, with dominance at 160-218 and 743-854. Reportedly, nearly half the spike-specific TCRs target unmutated variant regions. When two AZD1222 doses had been given, Spike-specific TCR breadth and depth rose.

Concerning this clone: Its target is not known.

Profiling relied on immunoSEQ multiplex PCR, and the TCRdb table lists in-frame clones only, not all of them. The table lists over 110,000 clones, roughly 93% of them singletons, with 9% to 15% in the top ten. CDR1 is MDHEN, CDR2 SYDVKM, per germline. V was trimmed by 5 bases and J by 9 bases, leaving 17 bases between them. There are 14 residues in the CDR3. The sample consisted of peripheral blood, taken after recovery from COVID-19. The origin of this receptor is an adult who had recovered from COVID-19. The rearrangement uses TRBV28 and TRBJ1-5; D unclear. DNA for the CDR3: TGTGCCAGCAGTCCCCAGTTGCCCGTGGGGCCCCAGCATTTT. Translation: CASSPQLPVGPQHF.